This passage covers 21 T cell receptor beta chains from one sample sequenced in a study of response to subunit inactivated influenza vaccine. TCRdb used MiXCR to reprocess the RT-PCR reads, holding one entry per CDR3 protein. The sample shows about 570,000 distinct CDR3 sequences, approximately 12% of them seen only once. This sample comprised PBMCs from blood, obtained on the day of vaccination. These receptors all stem from a man over 45 who received an inactivated influenza vaccine.

V is TRBV5-5 and J is TRBJ1-1; perhaps TRBD1 as D (5 bases). The V gene lost 1 base and the J gene lost 6 bases, with 13 bases spanning the gap. The CDR3 is 14 residues long. Germline V gene lookup returns CDR1 SGHKS and CDR2 YYEKEE (reference sequence). CDR3 in DNA: TGTGCCAGCAGCTTGTGGTTCCAGGGCGCTGAAGCTTTCTTT. Translating it yields CASSLWFQGAEAFF.

This clonotype appeared a few times. The rearrangement joins TRBV7-9 to TRBJ2-1, with D unresolved. This CDR3 contains 17 residues. Between the trimmed V and J ends, which lost 7 bases and 6 bases, there was a span of 25 bases. Germline loops: CDR1 SEHNR, CDR2 FQNEAQ (reference sequence). CDR3 in amino acids: CASIPPVARRSGNEQFF. The CDR3 nucleotides are TGTGCCAGCATCCCACCGGTGGCTCGAAGGTCGGGCAATGAGCAGTTCTTC.

The chain carries TRBV20-1 and TRBJ2-1; D ambiguous. CDR1 is DFQATT, CDR2 SNEGSKA, per germline (reference sequence). This CDR3 contains 14 residues. V shed 6 bases and J shed 0 bases, with 12 bases lying between them. The CDR3 loop reads CSAPGAVSYNEQFF. In DNA form, the CDR3 reads TGCAGTGCACCGGGCGCTGTCTCCTACAATGAGCAGTTCTTC.

This clonotype was recorded a few times. This chain joins TRBV6-1 and TRBJ1-2; possible D gene TRBD1, 5 bases. The CDR3 is 13 residues long. The ends were cut back, 6 bases at V and 4 bases at J, with 12 bases in the middle. Germline values: CDR1 MNHNS, CDR2 SASEGT. The CDR3 protein is CASRDGGGYGYTF. The CDR3 DNA sequence: TGTGCCAGCAGGGACGGGGGAGGCTATGGCTACACCTTC.

This clonotype was detected many times. This chain connects TRBV12-3 or TRBV12-4 to TRBJ2-7; TRBD1 aligns across 10 bases. The CDR3 runs to 15 residues. V was pared by 5 bases and J by 9 bases, with 13 bases of the junction left unmatched. The CDR3 DNA follows: TGTGCCAGCAGTCCCGACAGGGGGCACTCTGGGGCGCAGTACTTC. This sequence encodes CASSPDRGHSGAQYF.

The gene calls are TRBV7-2 and TRBJ2-7, with D maybe TRBD2 (6 bases). V was clipped by 4 bases and J by 0 bases, with 16 bases between them. Per germline, CDR1 SGHTA and CDR2 FQGNSA. The CDR3 loop spans 16 amino acids. The CDR3: CASSWVSGDGSYEQYF. The CDR3 DNA is TGTGCCAGCAGCTGGGTCTCGGGGGACGGCTCCTACGAGCAGTACTTC.

The V and J genes are TRBV6-1 and TRBJ2-7; tentatively, D is TRBD2 (5 bases). This CDR3 spans 14 amino acids. Germline V gene sequence: CDR1 MNHNS, CDR2 SASEGT. Trimming shortened V by 8 bases and J by 3 bases, and 17 bases separated the two germline ends. The CDR3 protein is CASDDDGIGYEQYF. CDR3 sequence (DNA): TGTGCCAGCGACGACGACGGGATCGGCTACGAGCAGTACTTC.

This clonotype occurred a few times. This chain uses TRBV24-1 with TRBJ2-1, with 11 bases identical to TRBD1. Germline loops: CDR1 KGHDR, CDR2 SFDVKD. V shed 3 bases and J 8 bases; nucleotides not matched to a gene: 11. The CDR3 covers 17 residues. The CDR3 loop reads CATSDDSGQGDGYEQFF. For the CDR3, the DNA is TGTGCCACCAGTGATGACTCGGGACAGGGGGATGGGTATGAGCAGTTCTTC.

The rearrangement joins TRBV5-4 to TRBJ2-2; TRBD2 matches at 7 bases. Germline V CDR1 and CDR2: SGHNT, YYREEE (reference sequence). The junction had 5 bases not matched to a gene; V was cut back by 0 bases and J by 6 bases. The CDR3 length is 15 residues. DNA for the CDR3: TGTGCCAGCAGCTTGGGGACTAGTATTGCCGGGGAGCTGTTTTTT. This codes for CASSLGTSIAGELFF.

This clonotype was picked up a small number of times. The genes are TRBV6-2 or TRBV6-3 and TRBJ2-5; 7 positions match TRBD1. The V gene end was trimmed by 5 bases and the J gene end by 4 bases; junction bases not matched to a gene: 7. Germline-derived CDR1 and CDR2 are MNHEY and SVGEGT. This CDR3 region has 14 residues. The CDR3 DNA is TGTGCCAGCAGTACGACAGGGAATGGAGAGACCCAGTACTTC. Amino acids: CASSTTGNGETQYF.

The chain combines TRBV27 with TRBJ2-1; TRBD2 matches 11 bases. J lost 8 bases, V lost 2 bases, and 11 bases had no gene match. Per germline, CDR1 MNHEY and CDR2 SMNVEV (reference sequence). The CDR3 is 17 amino acids. The CDR3 bases are TGTGCCAGCAGTTTAACGGGATCTAGCGGGGGGTATTATGAGCAGTTCTTC. It is translated as CASSLTGSSGGYYEQFF.

The rearrangement joins TRBV20-1 to TRBJ2-1, with D perhaps matching TRBD1 or TRBD2 (5 bases each). The V gene's germline CDR1 is DFQATT and CDR2 SNEGSKA (reference sequence). The CDR3 runs 14 residues. V was pared by 6 bases and J by 7 bases, with 19 bases between. The CDR3 nucleotides are TGCAGTGCCTCTAGGCGGGCCAAGGGGAATGAGCAGTTCTTC. It yields the protein CSASRRAKGNEQFF.

This clonotype was seen a handful of times. The chain links TRBV29-1 to TRBJ2-2; D is unclear. The V gene lost 4 bases and the J gene lost 1 base, with 10 bases spanning the gap. The CDR3 has 14 amino acids. CDR1 is SQVTM and CDR2 is ANQGSEA in the germline V gene. The CDR3 is CSVGAQENTGELFF. The CDR3, as DNA: TGCAGCGTTGGAGCCCAGGAGAACACCGGGGAGCTGTTTTTT.

This clonotype was counted many times. The chain couples TRBV21-1 to TRBJ2-5. TRBV21-1 is shown as a pseudogene. The CDR3 totals 13 residues. The CDR3 sequence is CASSKRRQETQYF. In DNA, the CDR3 is TGTGCCAGCAGCAAGAGGAGACAAGAGACCCAGTACTTC.

The chain combines TRBV5-1 with TRBJ2-1, with 13 bases that match TRBD2. Germline CDR1 reads SGHRS; CDR2 reads YFSETQ. Trimming at V came to 3 bases and at J to 6 bases, leaving 12 bases not matched to a gene. This CDR3 is built from 18 residues. The CDR3: CASSWGLAGRNTINEQFF. The CDR3 DNA reads as TGCGCCAGCAGCTGGGGACTAGCGGGGCGAAATACCATCAATGAGCAGTTCTTC.

The chain combines TRBV2 with TRBJ1-1, with 9 bases that match TRBD1. V shed 8 bases, J shed 7 bases, and the junction held 8 bases outside the gene matches. This CDR3 has 13 residues. Germline CDR1 SNHLY, CDR2 FYNNEI. DNA of the CDR3: TGTGCCAGCGGGACAGGGCATAGCGGTGAAGCTTTCTTT. Amino acid sequence: CASGTGHSGEAFF.

This clonotype showed up just a few times. The V call is TRBV28, the J call TRBJ2-1, with D unclear. V lost 5 bases and J lost 2, with 13 bases in between. The CDR3 extends over 15 amino acids. CDR1 is MDHEN, CDR2 SYDVKM, per germline. The CDR3 loop is CASSLTLGTYNEQFF. CDR3 bases: TGTGCCAGCAGTCTGACTTTGGGGACCTACAATGAGCAGTTCTTC.

This chain links TRBV7-2 with TRBJ1-1; D call uncertain. This CDR3 spans 15 amino acids. Between the trimmed V and J ends, which lost 3 bases and 0 bases, there was a span of 11 bases. CDR1 and CDR2 (germline): SGHTA, FQGNSA. As DNA, the CDR3 is TGTGCCAGCAGCTTCCTACGGCAGATGAACACTGAAGCTTTCTTT. This gives the protein CASSFLRQMNTEAFF. Complete variable domain (other parts from reference TRBV7-2 and TRBJ1-1): GAGVSQSPSNKVTEKGKDVELRCDPISGHTALYWYRQSLGQGLEFLIYFQGNSAPDKSGLPSDRFSAERTGGSVSTLTIQRTQQEDSAVYLCASSFLRQMNTEAFFGQGTRLTVV.

This clonotype occurred many times. J is TRBJ2-3 and V is TRBV19; D remains ambiguous. Trimming left V 0 bases short and J 1 base short, with 5 bases between. The CDR3 has 14 residues. CDR1 is LNHDA and CDR2 is SQIVND in the germline V gene (reference sequence). DNA of the CDR3: TGTGCCAGTAGTATAGACGGTCGCACAGATACGCAGTATTTT. The encoded protein is CASSIDGRTDTQYF.

V is TRBV5-1 and J is TRBJ2-1, with 10 bases lining up with TRBD2. The CDR3 spans 15 residues. The germline V gene has CDR1 SGHRS and CDR2 YFSETQ. V shed 4 bases, J shed 1 base, and the junction held 2 bases outside the gene matches. The CDR3, as DNA: TGCGCCAGCAGCATAGCGGGGGGATCCTACAATGAGCAGTTCTTC. Amino acid sequence: CASSIAGGSYNEQFF.

The chain links TRBV5-1 to TRBJ2-5, with 8 bases aligning to TRBD1. From germline, CDR1 is SGHRS and CDR2 YFSETQ. The CDR3 extends over 16 amino acids. V lost 5 bases, J lost 1 base, and 10 bases stayed unmatched. This chain's CDR3 is CASSFDTQGAQETQYF. CDR3 nucleotide sequence: TGCGCCAGCAGTTTTGACACCCAGGGGGCCCAAGAGACCCAGTACTTC.